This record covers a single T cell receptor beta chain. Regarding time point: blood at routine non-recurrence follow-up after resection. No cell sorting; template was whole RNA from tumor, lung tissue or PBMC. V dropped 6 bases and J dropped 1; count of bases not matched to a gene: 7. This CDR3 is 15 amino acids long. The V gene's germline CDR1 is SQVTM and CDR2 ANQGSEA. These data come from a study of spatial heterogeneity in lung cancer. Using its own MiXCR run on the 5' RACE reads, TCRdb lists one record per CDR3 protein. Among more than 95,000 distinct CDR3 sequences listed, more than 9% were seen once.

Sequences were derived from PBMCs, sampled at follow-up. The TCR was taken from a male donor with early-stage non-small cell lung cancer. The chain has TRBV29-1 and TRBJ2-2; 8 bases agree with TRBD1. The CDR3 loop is CSVRLGTGNTGELFF. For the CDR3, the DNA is TGCAGCGTCCGCCTTGGGACAGGGAACACCGGGGAGCTGTTTTTT.